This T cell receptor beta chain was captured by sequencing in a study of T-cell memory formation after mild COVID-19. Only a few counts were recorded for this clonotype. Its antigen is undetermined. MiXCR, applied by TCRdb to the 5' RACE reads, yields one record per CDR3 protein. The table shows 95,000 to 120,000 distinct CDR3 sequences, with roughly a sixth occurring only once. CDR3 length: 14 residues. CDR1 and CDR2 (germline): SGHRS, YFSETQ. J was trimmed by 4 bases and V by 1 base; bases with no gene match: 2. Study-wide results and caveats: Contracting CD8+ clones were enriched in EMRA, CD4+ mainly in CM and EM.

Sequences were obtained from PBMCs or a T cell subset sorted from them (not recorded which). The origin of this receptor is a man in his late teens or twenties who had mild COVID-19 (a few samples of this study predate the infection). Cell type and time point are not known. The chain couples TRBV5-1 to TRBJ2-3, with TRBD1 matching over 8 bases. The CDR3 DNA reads TGCGCCAGCAGCTTGCAACAGGGGGCAGATACGCAGTATTTT. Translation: CASSLQQGADTQYF.